Each of the 22 T cell receptor beta chains below was sequenced from the same sample in a study of response to subunit inactivated influenza vaccine. MiXCR was run by TCRdb on the RT-PCR reads, yielding one entry per CDR3 protein. Of just under 550,000 distinct CDR3 sequences detected, 20% to 25% appear once; the ten largest clones hold under 3.5%. Separately, the same data were catalogued under a study of T cells expressing NK-cell markers. As that report states: Generation of TCR beta cDNA was performed by 5'RACE template switching incorporating UMIs.

This specimen consisted of CD4+ T cells sorted from PBMCs, obtained 12 days after vaccination. The source is a man aged 50-60 years who received an inactivated influenza vaccine.

The chain is built from TRBV18 and TRBJ1-1; 7 positions agree with TRBD1. Trimming at V came to 4 bases and at J to 5 bases, leaving 7 bases not matched to a gene. Per germline, CDR1 KGHSH and CDR2 LQKENI. The CDR3 totals 14 residues. CDR3 region: CASSRQGSSTEAFF. The CDR3 nucleotides read TGTGCCAGCTCACGACAGGGCTCTTCGACTGAAGCTTTCTTT.

This chain uses TRBV5-6 with TRBJ1-5; possibly TRBD1 for D (6 bases). Deletions cut 4 bases from V and 6 bases from J, with 14 bases between. The V gene's germline CDR1 is SGHDT and CDR2 YYEEEE. This CDR3 region has 14 residues. The CDR3 nucleotides read TGTGCCAGCAGCCAACAGGGTTCGGTTCAGCCCCAGCATTTT. It encodes CASSQQGSVQPQHF.

Worth noting for this clonotype: A much bigger clone sits one base away, suggesting this may be a read error. CDR3 residues: CASSTGQANTGELFF. The CDR3 DNA follows: TGCGCCAGCAGCACGGGACAGGCGAACACCGGGGAGCTGTTTTTT. V gene TRBV5-1 combines with J gene TRBJ2-2, with 8 bases that match TRBD1. The CDR3 extends over 15 amino acids. In germline, CDR1 is SGHRS, CDR2 YFSETQ. Trimming took 4 bases from V and 0 from J; bases not matched to a gene: 2.

The chain links TRBV3-1 to TRBJ2-1; D uncertain. The V gene lost 4 bases and the J gene lost 2 bases, with 12 bases spanning the gap. Per germline, CDR1 LGHDT and CDR2 YNNKEL (reference sequence). The CDR3 totals 15 residues. The CDR3 is CASSPDVSPYNEQFF. DNA for the CDR3: TGTGCCAGCAGCCCAGACGTCTCCCCCTACAATGAGCAGTTCTTC.

This clonotype has only a few counts. This chain connects TRBV7-9 to TRBJ2-1, with 10 bases matching TRBD1. Germline V lookup: CDR1 SEHNR, CDR2 FQNEAQ (reference sequence). This CDR3 comprises 16 residues. V gave up 5 bases and J gave up 6 bases; unmatched junction bases: 10. CDR3 residues: CASSPRDRGSVNEQFF. The CDR3 DNA reads TGTGCCAGCAGCCCGCGGGACAGGGGATCGGTCAATGAGCAGTTCTTC. The complete variable domain, with remaining parts taken from reference TRBV7-9 and TRBJ2-1, reads DTGVSQNPRHKITKRGQNVTFRCDPISEHNRLYWYRQTLGQGPEFLTYFQNEAQLEKSRLLSDRFSAERPKGSFSTLEIQRTEQGDSAMYLCASSPRDRGSVNEQFFGPGTRLTVL.

A single count supports this clonotype. The chain links TRBV4-3 to TRBJ2-2, with 7 bases that match TRBD1. CDR1 is LGHNA, CDR2 YSLEER, per germline. The CDR3 extends over 16 amino acids. V lost 3 bases to trimming and J lost 2 bases; unmatched junction nucleotides: 6. The chain's CDR3 is CASSQSGTANTGELFF. The CDR3 region has the DNA TGCGCCAGCAGCCAGTCCGGGACAGCCAACACCGGGGAGCTGTTTTTT.

The chain couples TRBV2 to TRBJ2-3; 8 bases align to TRBD1. The germline gives CDR1 SNHLY, CDR2 FYNNEI. With 4 bases clipped from V and 3 bases from J, the junction kept 6 bases outside the gene matches. The CDR3 has 15 residues. The CDR3 nucleotides are TGTGCCAGCAGTGCAGGGGGCCCTCGAACAGATACGCAGTATTTT. Its translation: CASSAGGPRTDTQYF.

The chain carries TRBV5-1 and TRBJ2-7; D unclear. CDR3 length: 13 residues. The V end was cut by 0 bases, the J end by 5 bases, with 9 bases between. Germline V gene lookup returns CDR1 SGHRS and CDR2 YFSETQ. CDR3 residues: CASSLGEKNEQYF. The CDR3 bases are TGCGCCAGCAGCTTGGGTGAAAAGAACGAGCAGTACTTC.

This chain's CDR3 is CASSPTGRGRVEQYF. As DNA, the CDR3 is TGTGCCAGCTCACCAACGGGGCGCGGCCGGGTGGAGCAGTACTTC. The V gene is TRBV18, the J gene TRBJ2-7; D may match TRBD1 or TRBD2 (5 bases each). This CDR3 comprises 15 residues. The V and J ends lost 2 bases and 7 bases respectively, with 18 bases between them. Germline CDR1 is KGHSH and CDR2 is LQKENI.

V is TRBV20-1 and J is TRBJ2-7; possibly TRBD2 for D (6 bases). The germline V and J ends were trimmed by 3 bases and 7 bases, with 19 bases remaining between them. This CDR3 has 14 amino acids. Germline CDR1 reads DFQATT; CDR2 reads SNEGSKA (reference sequence). The CDR3 DNA sequence: TGCAGTGCTAGGGGTGTGGCGGGGCCCTGGGAGCAGTACTTC. This gives the protein CSARGVAGPWEQYF.

This clonotype was detected only a few times. The rearrangement uses TRBV5-1 and TRBJ2-7, with 8 bases matching TRBD2. In germline, CDR1 is SGHRS, CDR2 YFSETQ. Trimming removed 1 base from V and 4 bases from J; junction bases left unmatched: 13. This CDR3 region has 17 residues. The chain's CDR3 is CASSLRAGLAEPYEQYF. CDR3 nucleotide sequence: TGCGCCAGCAGCTTGAGGGCTGGACTAGCAGAGCCGTACGAGCAGTACTTC.

V is TRBV20-1 and J is TRBJ1-4; no definite D call. There are 15 residues in the CDR3. Germline loops: CDR1 DFQATT, CDR2 SNEGSKA (reference sequence). Trimming cost V 6 bases and J 7 bases, with 21 bases left between them. DNA of the CDR3: TGCAGTGCCAGTCGGGCGGGAAGCATTGGTGAAAAACTGTTTTTT. Protein: CSASRAGSIGEKLFF.

The chain has TRBV28 and TRBJ1-1, with 9 bases matching TRBD1. Trimming took 4 bases from V and 4 from J; bases not matched to a gene: 13. Germline-derived CDR1 and CDR2 are MDHEN and SYDVKM. The CDR3 runs 17 residues. This chain's CDR3 is CASSSTPGTGKITEAFF. CDR3 in DNA: TGTGCCAGCAGTTCCACCCCCGGGACAGGGAAAATCACTGAAGCTTTCTTT.

This clonotype has a handful of counts. This chain joins TRBV7-9 and TRBJ2-7; D not certain. The CDR3 is 14 amino acids. Germline lookup yields CDR1 SEHNR and CDR2 FQNEAQ (reference sequence). Trimming left V 1 base short and J 5 bases short, with 12 bases between. CDR3 sequence: CASSLDIRPHEQYF. The CDR3 bases are TGTGCCAGCAGCTTAGATATCCGGCCCCACGAGCAGTACTTC.

V gene TRBV12-3 or TRBV12-4 combines with J gene TRBJ1-1; unclear D gene. V was clipped by 6 bases and J by 1 base, with 9 bases between them. The CDR3 has 13 residues. The CDR3 region is CASRKGPNTEAFF. DNA for the CDR3: TGTGCCAGCAGAAAGGGTCCGAACACTGAAGCTTTCTTT.

Only a few counts were recorded for this clonotype. This CDR3 is CASSLFLQAPQSTEAFF. CDR3 coding DNA: TGTGCCAGCAGCTTATTCCTACAGGCCCCACAATCTACTGAAGCTTTCTTT. The chain joins TRBV11-2 to TRBJ1-1, with a tentative D call TRBD1 (5 bases). The CDR3 runs to 17 residues. Germline V gives CDR1 SGHAT, CDR2 FQNNGV. Trimming took off 2 bases at V and 5 bases at J, with 21 bases between the two ends.

This chain links TRBV7-3 with TRBJ2-2; D is unresolved. The CDR3 is 16 residues long. Trimming took 3 bases from V and 6 from J, leaving 17 bases between them. The germline V gene has CDR1 SGHTA and CDR2 FQGTGA. Here the CDR3 DNA reads TGTGCCAGCAGCTTCGACCTAGTAGTGAGTCCCGGGGAGCTGTTTTTT. This translates into CASSFDLVVSPGELFF. The full variable domain, with the rest looked up from reference TRBV7-3 and TRBJ2-2, is GAGVSQTPSNKVTEKGKYVELRCDPISGHTALYWYRQSLGQGPEFLIYFQGTGAADDSGLPNDRFFAVRPEGSVSTLKIQRTERGDSAVYLCASSFDLVVSPGELFFGEGSRLTVL.

V usage is TRBV5-1 and J usage is TRBJ1-6, with a possible D match to TRBD1 (5 bases). V was pared by 4 bases and J by 5 bases, with 13 bases between. The germline gives CDR1 SGHRS, CDR2 YFSETQ. The CDR3 contains 15 residues. As DNA, the CDR3 is TGCGCCAGCAGCCGTTGGGGCGAGAATAATTCACCCCTCCACTTT. It translates to CASSRWGENNSPLHF.

This clonotype occurred a few times. The CDR3 spells CASSYPGRQGRVETQYF. In DNA, the CDR3 is TGTGCCAGCAGCTACCCCGGCCGACAGGGGAGGGTTGAGACCCAGTACTTC. This rearrangement joins TRBV5-4 to TRBJ2-5; D is perhaps TRBD1 (8 bases). The germline V and J ends were trimmed by 3 bases and 5 bases, with 23 bases remaining between them. The CDR3 is 17 amino acids. Germline CDR1 reads SGHNT; CDR2 reads YYREEE (reference sequence).

This clonotype was seen a few times. The chain joins TRBV15 to TRBJ1-4; D is uncertain. Germline V gene sequence: CDR1 LNHNV, CDR2 YYDKDF (reference sequence). The CDR3 extends over 15 amino acids. V was pared by 1 base and J by 0 bases, with 6 bases between. The CDR3 DNA reads TGTGCCACCAGCAGAGTGGCAGCAACTAATGAAAAACTGTTTTTT. The encoded protein is CATSRVAATNEKLFF.

This clonotype was picked up one time. This chain connects TRBV14 to TRBJ2-1; 8 positions agree with TRBD2. Germline V gene data show CDR1 as SGHDN and CDR2 as FVKESK. CDR3 length: 17 amino acids. V lost 2 bases and J lost 8; bases outside the gene matches: 14. CDR3 in DNA: TGTGCCAGCAGCCAAAAATCCGGGACTAGGGTCTTCGATGAGCAGTTCTTC. It specifies CASSQKSGTRVFDEQFF.

This clonotype was counted many times. V and J are TRBV20-1 and TRBJ1-1; D ambiguous. The CDR3 runs 12 residues. V lost 0 bases and J lost 4, with 6 bases in between. Per germline, CDR1 DFQATT and CDR2 SNEGSKA (reference sequence). CDR3 region: CSARDPPTEAFF. CDR3 sequence (DNA): TGCAGTGCTAGAGATCCACCCACTGAAGCTTTCTTT.